This is a list of T cell receptor beta chains from one sample in a study of CD8+ T cells in alopecia areata. Generated by immunoSEQ multiplex PCR, the TCRdb table keeps only in-frame clones and is missing some. The data show more than 95,000 clones, 58% seen once. The starting material was CD8+ T cells sorted from blood, obtained at week 4, from a patient treated with tofacitinib. These receptors originate from a human donor with alopecia areata. Each CDR3 is given with its conserved first and last residue. Fields, in order: J gene, V gene, D gene, clone size, CDR3 protein, CDR3 DNA. A D gene is named only where the DNA matches it firmly. Clone size is shown for a subset of rows, as once, few, many or a class of expanded clone.

TRBJ2-7 | TRBV27 | TRBD2 | NA | CASSLLAGGYEQYF | TGTGCCAGCAGTTTACTAGCGGGGGGATACGAGCAGTACTTC
TRBJ2-5 | TRBV7-8 | NA | few | CASSRADTQETQYF | TGTGCCAGCAGCCGAGCGGACACCCAAGAGACCCAGTACTTC
TRBJ1-5 | TRBV27 | TRBD1 | NA | CASSQIVTRGVNWQPQHF | TGTGCCAGCAGCCAAATCGTCACCAGGGGGGTCAATTGGCAGCCCCAGCATTTT
TRBJ2-1 | TRBV7-9 | NA | NA | CASGDSYSYNEQFF | TGTGCCAGCGGGGACTCCTATTCCTACAATGAGCAGTTCTTC
TRBJ2-7 | TRBV30 | NA | NA | CAWSRGLEQYF | TGTGCCTGGAGTCGAGGGCTCGAGCAGTACTTC
TRBJ2-3 | TRBV30 | TRBD2 | NA | CAWTSTSGNTDTQYF | TGTGCCTGGACTTCGACTAGCGGCAACACAGATACGCAGTATTTT
TRBJ2-7 | TRBV30 | NA | few | CAWSPGHPYEQYF | TGTGCCTGGAGTCCGGGACATCCCTACGAGCAGTACTTC
TRBJ2-5 | TRBV4-1 | TRBD1 | NA | CASSPTGGQETQYF | TGCGCCAGCAGCCCTACAGGGGGGCAAGAGACCCAGTACTTC
TRBJ2-3 | TRBV20-1 | NA | NA | CSANIRVWQYF | TGCAGTGCTAACATCAGGGTTTGGCAGTATTTT
TRBJ2-5 | TRBV7-9 | NA | NA | CASSFYEQETQYF | TGTGCCAGCAGCTTCTATGAGCAAGAGACCCAGTACTTC
TRBJ2-1 | TRBV29-1 | NA | few | CSVLEVSYNEQFF | TGCAGCGTTCTGGAGGTATCCTACAATGAGCAGTTCTTC
TRBJ2-3 | TRBV5-6 | NA | NA | CASSLVGRGTDTQYF | TGTGCCAGCAGCTTGGTGGGGAGAGGCACAGATACGCAGTATTTT
TRBJ1-2 | TRBV29-1 | TRBD1 | few | CSVEEDRAGYTF | TGCAGCGTTGAAGAGGACAGGGCGGGCTACACCTTC
TRBJ2-5 | TRBV30 | TRBD2 | NA | CAWRERGQETQYF | TGTGCCTGGAGGGAGCGGGGTCAAGAGACCCAGTACTTC
TRBJ2-2 | TRBV7-2 | NA | NA | CASGELFF | TGTGCCAGCGGGGAGCTGTTTTTT
TRBJ2-1 | TRBV30 | NA | NA | CAWDRLTEQFF | TGTGCCTGGGATCGACTAACTGAGCAGTTCTTC
TRBJ1-3 | TRBV28 | NA | NA | CASRERGPGNTIYF | TGTGCCAGCAGGGAGAGGGGTCCCGGAAACACCATATATTTT
TRBJ2-5 | TRBV29-1 | NA | few | CSVEDQDFQETQYF | TGCAGCGTTGAAGATCAGGATTTCCAAGAGACCCAGTACTTC
TRBJ2-1 | TRBV5-6 | NA | NA | CASSSGTHNEQFF | TGTGCCAGCAGCTCCGGGACTCACAATGAGCAGTTCTTC
TRBJ2-5 | TRBV5-1 | TRBD1 | NA | CASSLQGALETQYF | TGCGCCAGCAGCTTGCAGGGGGCCTTAGAGACCCAGTACTTC
TRBJ2-1 | TRBV30 | NA | few | CACRGGSEQFF | TGTGCCTGCAGAGGGGGGAGTGAGCAGTTCTTC
TRBJ1-4 | TRBV29-1 | NA | few | CSVRSGSEKLFF | TGCAGCGTGAGGTCTGGGAGCGAAAAACTGTTTTTT
TRBJ2-7 | TRBV7-9 | TRBD1 | few | CASSSGDRAYEQYF | TGTGCCAGCAGCTCGGGGGACAGGGCCTACGAGCAGTACTTC
TRBJ2-4 | TRBV29-1 | NA | NA | CSVIVPEGKNIQYF | TGCAGCGTTATCGTTCCGGAGGGCAAAAACATTCAGTACTTC
TRBJ1-1 | TRBV4-1 | NA | NA | CASSQVGTEAFF | TGCGCCAGCAGCCAAGTGGGTACTGAAGCTTTCTTT
TRBJ2-7 | TRBV7-9 | TRBD1 | few | CASSLAGQGYEQYF | TGTGCCAGCAGCTTAGCGGGACAGGGCTACGAGCAGTACTTC
TRBJ2-7 | TRBV5-6 | NA | few | CASSFSGVYEQYF | TGTGCCAGCAGCTTCTCAGGGGTCTACGAGCAGTACTTC